This T cell receptor (beta chain) was retrieved from a study of human T cells and chemical hapten exposure. Turning to the study itself: Variability of per-sample TCR yields stemmed mainly from small differences in pooled library volume.

Separate cDNA molecules received unique molecular identifiers, which the library attached to them. TCRdb independently ran MiXCR on the RACE reads; one entry per CDR3 protein. In the table there are roughly 34,000 distinct CDR3 sequences, roughly 6.4% of which are singletons. Study-level findings and limits: High-frequency TCRs, those above 1 in 1000, stayed the same after DPC sensitization. Healthy individuals' immune responses may differ from those of donors, who had alopecia.

This clonotype was recorded at least ten times. Its antigen is not identified. The time point is: patch test 1, 2 weeks after DPC sensitization. Treatment reported: therapeutic diphenylcyclopropenone sensitization with weekly scalp DPC. The authors' total RNA extraction used unfractionated whole blood. The V gene end was trimmed by 5 bases and the J gene end by 2 bases; junction bases not matched to a gene: 6. Per germline, CDR1 SGHTA and CDR2 FQGNSA. The CDR3 runs 14 residues. This sample comprised whole blood, obtained in connection with sensitization to the hapten diphenylcyclopropenone (DPC). The rearrangement joins TRBV7-2 to TRBJ2-7, with 7 bases fitting TRBD2. This receptor was obtained from a woman aged 25-40 years with alopecia areata. Some clones in this sample may be carry-over from other donors' samples. The CDR3 loop is CASSPTSTAYEQYF. The CDR3 DNA is TGTGCCAGCAGCCCGACTAGCACCGCCTACGAGCAGTACTTC.